These T cell receptor beta chains were read from a single sample in a study of shared clonotypes between healthy human individuals. The assay was immunoSEQ multiplex PCR, and TCRdb's table has in-frame clones only and misses some. The profile shows 750,000 to 1,000,000 clones, almost 95% of them singletons. Material: naive CD8+ T cells sorted from blood. The receptors were sampled from a man aged 25-40 years in good health. Both conserved end residues are part of each CDR3. A D gene is named only where the DNA matches it firmly. Expanded clones get a size class; other rows say once, few or many, or leave the size out.

v_gene,d_gene,j_gene,abundance,CDR3nt,CDR3aa
TRBV2,-,TRBJ2-7,once,TGTGCCAGCAGTGAAGCCTATTTCCTGGGGGAGCAGTACTTC,CASSEAYFLGEQYF
TRBV29-1,-,TRBJ1-1,-,TGCAGCGCCCTCGAAGGTGCAGCCACTGAAGCTTTCTTT,CSALEGAATEAFF
TRBV28,TRBD2,TRBJ2-1,-,TGTGCCAGCGGCGCTAGCGGGAGGGGTGAGCAGTTCTTC,CASGASGRGEQFF
TRBV4-1,-,TRBJ1-1,-,TGCGCCAGCAGCCATGTCGACAGGAACACTGAAGCTTTCTTT,CASSHVDRNTEAFF
TRBV25-1,-,TRBJ2-2,-,TGTGCCAGCAGTGAAAACCCGGGGAACACCGGGGAGCTGTTTTTT,CASSENPGNTGELFF
TRBV6-1,-,TRBJ2-7,-,TGTGCCAGCAGTGATGCTTGGACTTCAGGGTACGAGCAGTACTTC,CASSDAWTSGYEQYF
TRBV19,-,TRBJ1-5,-,TGTGCCAGTAGTGCATCCCCCGGCGGGGCGTTGATGCCCCAGCATTTT,CASSASPGGALMPQHF
TRBV27,-,TRBJ2-5,-,TGTGCCAGCAGTTTTGTAGGGGGCGCAGCGGGGACCCAGTACTTC,CASSFVGGAAGTQYF
TRBV15,TRBD2,TRBJ2-2,-,TGTGCCACCAGCAGTGGATTAGCGGGAGGGCGAGGGGCCGGGGAGCTGTTTTTT,CATSSGLAGGRGAGELFF
TRBV9,-,TRBJ1-1,-,TGTGCCAGCAGCGCGACGGGACTCCTGGCTGAAGCTTTCTTT,CASSATGLLAEAFF
TRBV7-2,-,TRBJ2-2,once,TGTGCCAGCAGCTTGCCGAGGGGGGAAGCGAACACCGGGGAGCTGTTTTTT,CASSLPRGEANTGELFF
TRBV6-1,-,TRBJ2-1,-,TGTGCCAGCGAAAAGGGATCAAGCTCCTACAATGAGCAGTTCTTC,CASEKGSSSYNEQFF
TRBV29-1,TRBD1,TRBJ2-1,-,TGCAGCGCCGAGGGGGCACTCAATGAGCAGTTCTTC,CSAEGALNEQFF
TRBV27,-,TRBJ1-5,-,TGTGCCAGCAGTTTGGGTTCGGCTTACAATCAGCCCCAGCATTTT,CASSLGSAYNQPQHF
TRBV4-1,-,TRBJ1-3,-,TGCGCCAGCAGCCAAGATGACCTTTCTGGAAACACCATATATTTT,CASSQDDLSGNTIYF
TRBV7-8,TRBD2,TRBJ2-1,-,TGTGCCAGCAGCTTAATGGCGGGAGTTTACAATGAGCAGTTCTTC,CASSLMAGVYNEQFF
TRBV7-3,TRBD2,TRBJ2-1,-,TGTGCCAGCAGCTTAACGGGGCTAGCGGGGGATGAGCAGTTCTTC,CASSLTGLAGDEQFF
TRBV27,-,TRBJ1-5,-,TGTGCCAGCAGCCTCCTCCGTCATAGCAATCAGCCCCAGCATTTT,CASSLLRHSNQPQHF
TRBV28,TRBD1,TRBJ2-7,-,TGTGCCAGCAGTTTTCCACCGGGACAGGGGGCTTACGAGCAGTACTTC,CASSFPPGQGAYEQYF
TRBV5-5,-,TRBJ2-7,-,TGTGCCAGCAGCTTTGGCTACTCCTACGAGCAGTACTTC,CASSFGYSYEQYF
TRBV28,-,TRBJ1-1,-,TGTGCCAGCAGCTCGACAAACCTTAAGGGGGCTTTCTTT,CASSSTNLKGAFF
TRBV4-2,-,TRBJ2-1,-,TGTGCCAGCAGCCAAGCCCCCCTGGATGAGCAGTTCTTC,CASSQAPLDEQFF
TRBV10-3,-,TRBJ2-7,once,TGTGCCATCAGTAACGACGGCCCCTACGAGCAGTACTTC,CAISNDGPYEQYF
TRBV29-1,-,TRBJ2-1,-,TGCAGCGTCGAAAGCGGACGGTCAGGTGAGCAGTTCTTC,CSVESGRSGEQFF
TRBV7-9,-,TRBJ2-2,-,TGTGCCAGCAGCTCCGGGATACTCGGGGAGCTGTTTTTT,CASSSGILGELFF
TRBV18,-,TRBJ2-5,-,TGTGCCAGCTCACCACCGACTACAACCCAAGAGACCCAGTACTTC,CASSPPTTTQETQYF
TRBV4-1,-,TRBJ2-3,-,TGCGCCAGCGGATATCTGGCAAAGGGCACAGATACGCAGTATTTT,CASGYLAKGTDTQYF
TRBV19,TRBD2,TRBJ2-1,once,TGTGCCAGTTGCGATGATAGCGGGAGATACTACAATGAGCAGTTCTTC,CASCDDSGRYYNEQFF
TRBV7-8,TRBD2,TRBJ2-1,-,TGTGCCAGCAGCTTAGGACTAGCGGGAGGGTCATTGAATATTGATGAGCAGTTCTTC,CASSLGLAGGSLNIDEQFF
TRBV6-5,-,TRBJ1-2,-,TGTGCCAGCAGTTACGGACCGTTCTATGGCTACACCTTC,CASSYGPFYGYTF
TRBV29-1,-,TRBJ2-3,-,TGCAGCGTGGCGGGACAGAACACAGATACGCAGTATTTT,CSVAGQNTDTQYF
TRBV7-8,-,TRBJ2-5,-,TGTGCCAGCAGCTTAGTGTCTGGGGCAGCAGACGGAGAGACCCAGTACTTC,CASSLVSGAADGETQYF
TRBV6-5,-,TRBJ2-6,once,TGTGCCAACCGGGACTCCAGCTCTGGGGCCAACGTCCTGACTTTC,CANRDSSSGANVLTF
TRBV2,-,TRBJ2-2,-,TGTGCCAGCAGTGAGGCCGGGGAGCTGTTTTTT,CASSEAGELFF
TRBV7-9,TRBD2,TRBJ2-5,-,TGTGCCAGCAGCTTATTGAGCGCGGGAGTTGCCCGAGAGACCCAGTACTTC,CASSLLSAGVARETQYF
TRBV6-5,-,TRBJ1-1,-,TGTGCCAGCATCGGATCGGCGGTGAACACTGAAGCTTTCTTT,CASIGSAVNTEAFF
TRBV27,-,TRBJ2-1,-,TGTGCCAGCAGTTTAACACGGAGCTCCTACAATGAGCAGTTCTTC,CASSLTRSSYNEQFF
TRBV5-1,-,TRBJ1-5,-,TGCGCCAGCAGCTTGACGCCAGGGGCGAATCAGCCCCAGCATTTT,CASSLTPGANQPQHF
TRBV11-2,-,TRBJ1-2,-,TGTGCCAGCAGCGCCCACAGGGCTGGGAGCTATGGCTACACCTTC,CASSAHRAGSYGYTF
TRBV27,TRBD1,TRBJ1-1,-,TGTGCCAGCAGTTTATTCGCCTCTGGCAGGGGGCCGGACACTGAAGCTTTCTTT,CASSLFASGRGPDTEAFF
TRBV7-9,-,TRBJ2-3,-,TGTGCCAGCAGCTTAGAAAACACAGATACGCAGTATTTT,CASSLENTDTQYF
TRBV5-1,-,TRBJ1-1,-,TGCGCCAGCAGCTTGGAAGTTACCACTGAAGCTTTCTTT,CASSLEVTTEAFF
TRBV28,TRBD2,TRBJ2-1,-,TGTGCCAGCAATCGCCTAGCGGGGTACAATGAGCAGTTCTTC,CASNRLAGYNEQFF
TRBV29-1,-,TRBJ2-3,-,TGCAGCGTTGAAAAATCCCGGGGGACTTACACAGATACGCAGTATTTT,CSVEKSRGTYTDTQYF
TRBV5-4,-,TRBJ2-7,-,TGTGCCAGCAGCTTGGAGAAAGCAATCTACGAGCAGTACTTC,CASSLEKAIYEQYF
TRBV19,TRBD1,TRBJ2-7,-,TGTGCCAGCCAGGCTGGGACAGGGGTGAACGAGCAGTACTTC,CASQAGTGVNEQYF
TRBV15,-,TRBJ1-2,-,TGTGCCACCAGCAGAGACCCAGGTCCTGGCTACACCTTC,CATSRDPGPGYTF
TRBV7-9,-,TRBJ1-3,-,TGTGCCAGCAGCCCGACCCCAGGGGTGGGAAACACCATATATTTT,CASSPTPGVGNTIYF
TRBV28,TRBD2,TRBJ2-1,-,TGTGCCAGCAGTTTATTCGGCGGGAGGGCAGGTGAGCAGTTCTTC,CASSLFGGRAGEQFF
TRBV6-1,-,TRBJ2-1,-,TGTGCCAGCAGTGAAGGCGAGGTGCTCTCCTACAATGAGCAGTTCTTC,CASSEGEVLSYNEQFF
TRBV5-1,TRBD2,TRBJ2-7,-,TGCGCCAGCAGCTTCCGGACTAGCGGAACCTACGAGCAGTACTTC,CASSFRTSGTYEQYF
TRBV27,TRBD2,TRBJ2-3,-,TGTGCCAGCAGCCCCCCAAAGCGGGGGCCCACAGATACGCAGTATTTT,CASSPPKRGPTDTQYF
TRBV28,TRBD1,TRBJ2-1,once,TGTGCCAGCAGTTCGAGGGGGCCCTCCTACAATGAGCAGTTCTTC,CASSSRGPSYNEQFF